The entry below gives a single TCR beta chain sequence along with its context. At one boundary the junction diverges from the germline segment, which might be a read error. The sample belongs to a study of tumor and adjacent non-tumor tissue in lung cancer. Study as a whole: The patients, some ten men and five or six women, were about 31 to 76 with stage I to III disease.

TCRbeta libraries were built with three rounds of nested PCR, modified from ARM-PCR. TCRdb reprocessed the multiplex PCR reads via MiXCR and lists one record per CDR3 protein. This sample carries tens of thousands of distinct CDR3 sequences, around 80% of them seen once, and the ten largest clones take less than 50%. RNA was extracted from bulk tissue without any cell sorting. More than 3 cm separated this lung sample from the edge of the tumor. The sample was distant non-tumor lung tissue. This TCR was recovered from a man between 70 and 80 years old with non-small cell lung cancer.

The CDR3 DNA reads TGTGCCAGCAGCTTTCGGATAGGCCCTTCCCCCGGGGAGCTGCTTTTT. This sequence encodes CASSFRIGPSPGELLF. V usage is TRBV11-2 and J usage is TRBJ2-2; TRBD2 might be the D (5 bases). Germline-derived CDR1 and CDR2 are SGHAT and FQNNGV. The CDR3 spans 16 residues.